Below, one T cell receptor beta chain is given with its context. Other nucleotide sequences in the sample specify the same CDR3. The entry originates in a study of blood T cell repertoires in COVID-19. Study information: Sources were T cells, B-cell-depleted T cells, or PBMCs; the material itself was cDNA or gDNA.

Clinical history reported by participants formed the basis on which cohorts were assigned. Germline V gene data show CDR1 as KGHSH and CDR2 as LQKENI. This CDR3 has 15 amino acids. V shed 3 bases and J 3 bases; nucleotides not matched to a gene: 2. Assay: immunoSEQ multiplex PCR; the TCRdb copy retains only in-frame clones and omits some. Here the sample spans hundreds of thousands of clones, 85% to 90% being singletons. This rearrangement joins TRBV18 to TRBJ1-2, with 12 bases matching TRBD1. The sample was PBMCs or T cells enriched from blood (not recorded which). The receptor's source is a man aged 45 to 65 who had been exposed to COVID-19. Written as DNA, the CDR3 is TGTGCCAGCTCACCTGGGACAGGGGGCGACTATGGCTACACCTTC. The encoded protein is CASSPGTGGDYGYTF.